The 14 T cell receptor beta chains reported below all come from one sample, sequenced in a study of T cell responses to AZD1222 COVID-19 vaccine. Profiled with immunoSEQ multiplex PCR; TCRdb holds only in-frame clones, not every one. The table records some 120,000 clones, approximately 89% of them present only once. The sequenced sample was peripheral blood, obtained on day 0 of AZD1222 vaccination. Receptors originate from an adult in good health.

The chain carries TRBV28 and TRBJ2-3; 12 bases align to TRBD1. V lost 4 bases, J lost 4 bases, and 6 bases stayed unmatched. CDR1 and CDR2 from the germline V gene are MDHEN and SYDVKM. The CDR3 runs 16 residues. In nucleotides, the CDR3 is TGTGCCAGCAGTTCAGCAGGGACAGGGGGCGCAGATACGCAGTATTTT. Residues: CASSSAGTGGADTQYF. Looking up the rest from reference TRBV28 and TRBJ2-3 gives the full variable domain: DVKVTQSSRYLVKRTGEKVFLECVQDMDHENMFWYRQDPGLGLRLIYFSYDVKMKEKGDIPEGYSVSREKKERFSLILESASTNQTSMYLCASSSAGTGGADTQYFGPGTRLTVL.

This chain uses TRBV12-3 or TRBV12-4 with TRBJ1-1, with D unclear. The CDR3 has 13 residues. V was clipped by 5 bases and J by 0 bases, with 7 bases between them. The CDR3 spells CASSVLLNTEAFF. The CDR3 nucleotides read TGTGCCAGCAGTGTCCTCCTGAACACTGAAGCTTTCTTT.

Note on this clone: Other DNA sequences within the sample encode an identical CDR3. The chain uses TRBV29-1 and TRBJ1-1; weak D call: TRBD1 (5 bases). The CDR3 loop spans 13 amino acids. CDR1 and CDR2 (germline): SQVTM, ANQGSEA. The V end lost 6 bases, the J end lost 0 bases, and 11 bases lay between the germline ends. The CDR3 is CSVEGTVNTEAFF. CDR3 coding DNA: TGCAGCGTAGAGGGGACGGTGAACACTGAAGCTTTCTTT. Full variable domain (missing parts from reference TRBV29-1 and TRBJ1-1): SAVISQKPSRDICQRGTSLTIQCQVDSQVTMMFWYRQQPGQSLTLIATANQGSEATYESGFVIDKFPISRPNLTFSTLTVSNMSPEDSSIYLCSVEGTVNTEAFFGQGTRLTVV.

The chain couples TRBV12-3 or TRBV12-4 to TRBJ1-2; D is uncertain. V shed 3 bases and J shed 0 bases, with 5 bases lying between them. The CDR3 totals 13 residues. CDR3 amino acids: CASSLESNYGYTF. The DNA of the CDR3 is TGTGCCAGCAGTTTGGAATCTAACTATGGCTACACCTTC.

The genes are TRBV25-1 and TRBJ1-5; D is unclear. The CDR3 length is 14 residues. Germline assignment: CDR1 MGHDK and CDR2 SYGVNS. V shed 3 bases and J shed 6 bases, with 12 bases lying between them. The CDR3: CASSEHERGQPQHF. The CDR3 region has the DNA TGTGCCAGCAGTGAGCACGAACGGGGTCAGCCCCAGCATTTT.

The chain joins TRBV9 to TRBJ1-2; D gene unclear. The V end was cut by 0 bases, the J end by 8 bases, with 14 bases between. This CDR3 is built from 14 residues. In germline, CDR1 is SGDLS, CDR2 YYNGEE. CDR3 sequence reads: CASSVGPGARGYTF. Written as DNA, the CDR3 is TGTGCCAGCAGCGTAGGGCCAGGTGCACGAGGCTACACCTTC.

The chain is built from TRBV19 and TRBJ2-2; a possible D gene is TRBD2 (5 bases). V lost 6 bases to trimming and J lost 6 bases, with 11 bases between them. Germline V gives CDR1 LNHDA, CDR2 SQIVND (reference sequence). The CDR3 covers 13 residues. The CDR3 region is CASRRVDAGELFF. The DNA for the CDR3 is TGTGCCAGTAGGCGGGTCGACGCCGGGGAGCTGTTTTTT.

The rearrangement joins TRBV19 to TRBJ1-1; possible D gene TRBD1, 5 bases. Trimming stripped 5 bases from V and 8 bases from J, with 12 bases between. CDR3 length equals 12 residues. Per the germline V gene, CDR1 is LNHDA and CDR2 is SQIVND (reference sequence). The chain's CDR3 is CASSLARGEAFF. The CDR3, as DNA: TGTGCCAGTAGTCTCGCTAGGGGAGAAGCTTTCTTT.

This chain links TRBV13 with TRBJ2-7, with D unresolved. Germline V gene data show CDR1 as PRHDT and CDR2 as FYEKMQ (reference sequence). CDR3 length equals 13 residues. The ends were cut back, 1 base at V and 6 bases at J, with 10 bases in the middle. The CDR3 DNA sequence: TGTGCCAGCAGCTTAGATATGGGCGGCGAGCAGTACTTC. The encoded protein is CASSLDMGGEQYF. Full variable domain (remainder filled in from reference TRBV13 and TRBJ2-7): AAGVIQSPRHLIKEKRETATLKCYPIPRHDTVYWYQQGPGQDPQFLISFYEKMQSDKGSIPDRFSAQQFSDYHSELNMSSLELGDSALYFCASSLDMGGEQYFGPGTRLTVT.

The chain joins TRBV9 to TRBJ1-3; the D gene is possibly TRBD1 (5 bases). Trimming removed 3 bases at V and 0 bases at J, with 10 bases between. Germline V gene lookup returns CDR1 SGDLS and CDR2 YYNGEE. This CDR3 region has 15 residues. The CDR3 region has the DNA TGTGCCAGCAGCGCACGGGGGGACTCTGGAAACACCATATATTTT. Its protein is CASSARGDSGNTIYF.

V and J are TRBV12-3 or TRBV12-4 and TRBJ2-1, with D unclear. Trimming cost V 5 bases and J 10 bases, with 12 bases left between them. The CDR3 spans 12 residues. The CDR3 sequence: CASSLLGTEQFF. The CDR3 DNA sequence: TGTGCCAGCAGTCTATTAGGTACCGAGCAGTTCTTC.

This chain joins TRBV4-2 and TRBJ1-1; the match to TRBD1 covers 10 bases. Trimming removed 1 base from V and 3 bases from J; junction bases left unmatched: 2. The CDR3 consists of 15 residues. Germline V gene sequence: CDR1 LGHNA, CDR2 YNFKEQ. The CDR3 region is CASSQGGTGDTEAFF. The CDR3 region has the DNA TGTGCCAGCAGCCAAGGGGGGACAGGGGACACTGAAGCTTTCTTT.

This chain links TRBV13 with TRBJ1-1; no firm D call. CDR3 length: 17 amino acids. Germline CDR1 is PRHDT and CDR2 is FYEKMQ (reference sequence). Trimming cost V 1 base and J 0 bases, with 15 bases left between them. In DNA, the CDR3 is TGTGCCAGCAGCTTAGTCCCGCCTACGAATATGAACACTGAAGCTTTCTTT. Its translation is CASSLVPPTNMNTEAFF.

The chain recombines TRBV3-1 (or the pseudogene TRBV3-2) with TRBJ1-5; D unresolved. CDR1 and CDR2 (germline): LGHDT, YNNKEL (reference sequence). Trimming removed 3 bases at V and 2 bases at J, with 5 bases between. The CDR3 has 13 residues. The CDR3, as DNA: TGTGCCAGCAGCCATGGTCGCAATCAGCCCCAGCATTTT. Translated, it gives CASSHGRNQPQHF.